The 18 T cell receptor beta chains below all came from one sample that was sequenced in a study of T cell repertoires in cytomegalovirus infection. The antigens of these receptors remain unknown. A single record per CDR3 protein comes from TCRdb applying MiXCR to the reads. Of approximately 730,000 distinct CDR3 sequences listed, 30% to 35% are singletons. The sample was cultured PBMCs, taken from culture after CMV antigen stimulation. All receptors come from a human donor in good health (CMV status not recorded). Some clones in this sample may be carry-over from other donors' samples.

This clonotype appeared many times. The CDR3 loop reads CASRPKPRGWGTDTQYF. The CDR3 nucleotides read TGTGCCAGCAGACCTAAACCCAGGGGATGGGGCACAGATACGCAGTATTTT. V and J are TRBV7-9 and TRBJ2-3; D possibly corresponds to TRBD1 (6 bases). Trimming removed 6 bases at V and 1 base at J, with 20 bases between. CDR3 length: 17 amino acids. Germline values: CDR1 SEHNR, CDR2 FQNEAQ (reference sequence). Looking up the rest from reference TRBV7-9 and TRBJ2-3 gives the full variable domain: DTGVSQNPRHKITKRGQNVTFRCDPISEHNRLYWYRQTLGQGPEFLTYFQNEAQLEKSRLLSDRFSAERPKGSFSTLEIQRTEQGDSAMYLCASRPKPRGWGTDTQYFGPGTRLTVL.

This clonotype was observed a few times. The chain uses TRBV4-2 and TRBJ2-5; a weak D match, TRBD1 (6 bases). Trimming removed 11 bases from V and 1 base from J, with 14 bases in between. CDR3 size: 13 residues. Germline CDR1 LGHNA, CDR2 YNFKEQ. The CDR3 DNA reads TGTGCCTCCGCAAGGGACATCCAAGAGACCCAGTACTTC. This translates into CASARDIQETQYF.

This clonotype has a count of ten or more. The rearrangement joins TRBV7-6 to TRBJ2-3; the D gene is possibly TRBD2 (6 bases). The CDR3 sequence is 15 residues long. V lost 0 bases to trimming and J lost 10 bases, with 17 bases between them. CDR1 and CDR2 (germline): SGHVS, FNYEAQ. CDR3 in amino acids: CASSLAGGMIESQYF. The CDR3, as DNA: TGTGCCAGCAGCTTAGCGGGGGGAATGATCGAATCGCAGTATTTT.

This rearrangement joins TRBV7-9 to TRBJ2-7; no reliable D call. The CDR3 has 14 residues. Germline CDR1 SEHNR, CDR2 FQNEAQ (reference sequence). Between the trimmed V and J ends, which lost 2 bases and 3 bases, there was a span of 11 bases. Here the CDR3 reads CASSLSGPFYEQYF. DNA of the CDR3: TGTGCCAGCAGCTTATCCGGGCCATTCTACGAGCAGTACTTC.

The chain is built from TRBV11-3 and TRBJ2-1; tentatively, D is TRBD2 (6 bases). This CDR3 comprises 19 residues. V dropped 5 bases and J dropped 5 bases, with 28 bases sitting between them. Germline loops: CDR1 SGHNT, CDR2 YENEEA. Written as DNA, the CDR3 is TGTGCCAGCAGCCTTACCGGGACTCAACCTTTATCAGGGAACAATGAGCAGTTCTTC. It translates to CASSLTGTQPLSGNNEQFF.

J is TRBJ1-2 and V is TRBV3-1; D unclear. This CDR3 contains 14 residues. V lost 2 bases to trimming and J lost 2 bases, with 9 bases between them. Germline CDR1 LGHDT, CDR2 YNNKEL (reference sequence). Written as DNA, the CDR3 is TGTGCCAGCAGCCAAAGTGAGTTGAACTATGGCTACACCTTC. Translating gives CASSQSELNYGYTF.

The chain employs TRBV7-6 and TRBJ1-5; the D is unclear. Germline V gene lookup returns CDR1 SGHVS and CDR2 FNYEAQ. V was cut by 4 bases and J by 4 bases, with 8 bases left in between. The CDR3 totals 13 residues. The DNA for the CDR3 is TGTGCCAGCAGCTGGGCGGAGAATCAGCCCCAGCATTTT. It translates to CASSWAENQPQHF.

With regard to this clonotype: A much larger clone differs from this one at a single base, so this may be a read error. This is likely a read error, given that the CDR3 carries no conserved phenylalanine or tryptophan at its end. The V and J genes are TRBV7-9 and TRBJ2-1; D might be TRBD2 (5 bases). Trimming shortened V by 7 bases and J by 0 bases, and 16 bases separated the two germline ends. This CDR3 is built from 16 residues. Germline CDR1 SEHNR, CDR2 FQNEAQ (reference sequence). CDR3 sequence (DNA): TGTGCCAGCACCTCTTTCCGGCGGGTCTCCTACAATGAGCAGTTCTCC. It codes for CASTSFRRVSYNEQFS.

This clonotype was counted between two and nine times. V gene TRBV7-6 combines with J gene TRBJ2-5, with D possibly TRBD1 on 6 matching bases. From germline, CDR1 is SGHVS and CDR2 FNYEAQ. With 5 bases removed from V and 9 bases from J, the gap between germline ends came to 25 bases. This CDR3 contains 16 residues. The chain's CDR3 is CASSPGFGDTSLAQYF. The CDR3 DNA follows: TGTGCCAGCAGCCCAGGGTTTGGGGACACCTCTTTGGCCCAGTACTTC.

This chain's CDR3 is CASSLGGSDNEQFF. CDR3 nucleotide sequence: TGTGCCAGCAGCTTGGGGGGGTCGGACAATGAGCAGTTCTTC. The chain links TRBV7-9 to TRBJ2-1; 7 nucleotides align to TRBD2. This CDR3 is 14 amino acids long. The V gene's germline CDR1 is SEHNR and CDR2 FQNEAQ (reference sequence). Unmatched junction bases numbered 4, after V lost 3 bases and J lost 5 bases.

This clonotype was counted between two and nine times. V usage is TRBV6-2 or TRBV6-3 and J usage is TRBJ2-3, with 12 nucleotides matching TRBD2. CDR1 is MNHEY, CDR2 SVGEGT, per germline. Losses at the gene ends were 6 bases for V and 4 bases for J; bases not matched to a gene: 14. This CDR3 region has 18 residues. The CDR3 nucleotides are TGTGCCAGCAGCATCCCTAGCGGGAGGGCCGATAATGCAGATACGCAGTATTTT. It specifies CASSIPSGRADNADTQYF.

The chain is built from TRBV7-2 and TRBJ2-2, with D perhaps matching TRBD2 (5 bases). Germline V gene sequence: CDR1 SGHTA, CDR2 FQGNSA. V was pared by 0 bases and J by 5 bases, with 13 bases between. CDR3 length: 16 amino acids. The CDR3 here is CASSLAGRATTGELFF. CDR3 bases: TGTGCCAGCAGCTTAGCCGGGCGGGCCACAACCGGGGAGCTGTTTTTT.

This clonotype was seen a few times. The CDR3 is CATSREGDMNTEAFF. The CDR3 DNA reads TGTGCCACCAGCAGAGAGGGGGATATGAACACTGAAGCTTTCTTT. The V call is TRBV15, the J call TRBJ1-1, with TRBD1 as a possible D gene (5 bases). Germline lookup yields CDR1 LNHNV and CDR2 YYDKDF (reference sequence). This CDR3 spans 15 amino acids. Trimming removed 0 bases at V and 0 bases at J, with 8 bases between.

V gene TRBV9 combines with J gene TRBJ1-2, with unresolved D. Trimming took 0 bases from V and 4 from J, leaving 16 bases between them. Germline V lookup: CDR1 SGDLS, CDR2 YYNGEE. This CDR3 is 16 amino acids long. The CDR3 region has the DNA TGTGCCAGCAGCGTAGGTTCCGTGGGGAGTACCTATGGCTACACCTTC. It is translated as CASSVGSVGSTYGYTF.

This clonotype was recorded a few times. The chain links TRBV10-3 to TRBJ2-7, with D maybe TRBD2 (6 bases). The CDR3 spans 13 residues. Germline CDR1 is ENHRY and CDR2 is SYGVKD. The ends were cut back, 3 bases at V and 6 bases at J, with 12 bases in the middle. This CDR3 reads CAISEIRGSEQYF. CDR3 sequence (DNA): TGTGCCATCAGTGAAATTCGGGGGAGCGAGCAGTACTTC.

This rearrangement joins TRBV6-2 or TRBV6-3 to TRBJ2-1; 10 nucleotides agree with TRBD2. The J segment lost 5 bases and the V segment lost 2 bases, leaving 3 bases of the junction unmatched. From germline, CDR1 is MNHEY and CDR2 SVGEGT. CDR3 length: 15 residues. In nucleotides, the CDR3 is TGTGCCAGCAGTTACCTTCTAGCGGGAGACAATGAGCAGTTCTTC. Protein sequence: CASSYLLAGDNEQFF.

The chain combines TRBV6-1 with TRBJ2-1; the match to TRBD2 covers 8 bases. CDR1 is MNHNS and CDR2 is SASEGT in the germline V gene. This CDR3 has 13 amino acids. Trimming cost V 6 bases and J 9 bases; bases outside gene matches: 7. The CDR3 region is CASRVLADAEQFF. As DNA, the CDR3 is TGTGCCAGCAGGGTACTAGCGGACGCTGAGCAGTTCTTC.

This clonotype has only a few counts. This chain joins TRBV5-4 and TRBJ1-2; 10 bases match TRBD1. Germline CDR1 and CDR2: SGHNT and YYREEE (reference sequence). The CDR3 loop spans 13 amino acids. The V segment lost 8 bases and the J segment 3 bases; nucleotides outside the gene matches: 4. DNA of the CDR3: TGTGCCAGTGGGGACAGGGGTGACTATGGCTACACCTTC. This encodes CASGDRGDYGYTF.